Below are 14 T cell receptor beta chains sequenced from a single sample in a study of blood T cell repertoires in COVID-19. The data were produced by immunoSEQ multiplex PCR, yet TCRdb's version contains in-frame clones alone and is incomplete. The table has almost 250,000 clones, around 86% seen once. Sample: peripheral blood. The receptors come from a woman aged 55-70 years who had recovered from COVID-19.

The chain has TRBV5-1 and TRBJ2-5; maybe TRBD2 (7 bases). The V gene's germline CDR1 is SGHRS and CDR2 YFSETQ. The germline V and J ends were trimmed by 1 base and 4 bases, with 11 bases remaining between them. The CDR3 contains 14 residues. This chain's CDR3 is CASSLRGARETQYF. CDR3 bases: TGCGCCAGCAGCTTGCGGGGGGCCAGAGAGACCCAGTACTTC.

This chain uses TRBV19 with TRBJ1-1; D uncertain. Germline V CDR1 and CDR2: LNHDA, SQIVND (reference sequence). V dropped 2 bases and J dropped 6 bases, with 10 bases sitting between them. This CDR3 comprises 13 residues. CDR3 bases: TGTGCCAGTAGTATAACCGTTCGGTCTGAAGCTTTCTTT. It is translated as CASSITVRSEAFF.

The chain uses TRBV2 and TRBJ2-7, with 10 bases aligning to TRBD1. Germline V lookup: CDR1 SNHLY, CDR2 FYNNEI. With 7 bases clipped from V and 3 bases from J, the junction kept 3 bases outside the gene matches. The CDR3 contains 13 residues. Here the CDR3 reads CASTGQGDYEQYF. As DNA, the CDR3 is TGTGCCAGCACCGGACAGGGGGACTACGAGCAGTACTTC.

The gene calls are TRBV6-2 or TRBV6-3 and TRBJ1-5; the D is unclear. Per the germline V gene, CDR1 is MNHEY and CDR2 is SVGEGT. Trimming shortened V by 3 bases and J by 0 bases, and 12 bases separated the two germline ends. This CDR3 has 16 amino acids. CDR3 amino acids: CASSYYLVYSNQPQHF. The DNA for the CDR3 is TGTGCCAGCAGTTATTATTTAGTTTATAGCAATCAGCCCCAGCATTTT.

The chain has TRBV7-2 and TRBJ2-1, with 8 bases fitting TRBD2. V trimming: 1 base; J trimming: 4 bases; junction bases outside the gene matches: 6. Per germline, CDR1 SGHTA and CDR2 FQGNSA. The length of the CDR3 is 16 residues. CDR3 bases: TGTGCCAGCAGCTTAGGTCCTAGCGGGTCTTACAATGAGCAGTTCTTC. It encodes CASSLGPSGSYNEQFF.

V and J are TRBV7-3 and TRBJ2-2; the D is unclear. V was clipped by 2 bases and J by 4 bases, with 11 bases between them. CDR1 and CDR2 from the germline V gene are SGHTA and FQGTGA. The CDR3 runs 15 residues. The CDR3 loop is CASSLFARSTGELFF. The CDR3 DNA reads as TGTGCCAGCAGCTTATTTGCCCGTAGCACCGGGGAGCTGTTTTTT.

This chain connects TRBV4-3 to TRBJ1-1; D is unclear. This CDR3 has 14 amino acids. Germline V gives CDR1 LGHNA, CDR2 YSLEER. The ends were cut back, 1 base at V and 0 bases at J, with 6 bases in the middle. CDR3: CASSQVHVNTEAFF. The CDR3 region has the DNA TGCGCCAGCAGCCAAGTACACGTGAACACTGAAGCTTTCTTT.

The rearrangement joins TRBV2 to TRBJ2-7; 9 nucleotides agree with TRBD2. V lost 0 bases, J lost 3 bases, and 3 bases stayed unmatched. CDR1 is SNHLY, CDR2 FYNNEI, per germline. The CDR3 is 15 amino acids. Here the CDR3 reads CASSEARGGIYEQYF. CDR3 in DNA: TGTGCCAGCAGTGAAGCGCGGGGGGGAATCTACGAGCAGTACTTC.

The V gene is TRBV7-2, the J gene TRBJ2-3; tentative D call: TRBD2 (6 bases). Per the germline V gene, CDR1 is SGHTA and CDR2 is FQGNSA. The CDR3 is made up of 15 amino acids. Trimming pared 2 bases from V and 4 bases from J, leaving 13 bases between. CDR3 amino acids: CASSLLGGIADTQYF. The CDR3 DNA reads TGTGCCAGCAGCTTACTTGGGGGGATAGCAGATACGCAGTATTTT.

The chain couples TRBV6-5 to TRBJ1-2; no reliable D call. CDR1 and CDR2 from the germline V gene are MNHEY and SVGAGI. The CDR3 loop spans 14 amino acids. V was cut by 3 bases and J by 4 bases, with 12 bases left in between. CDR3 protein: CASSYIRERYGYTF. CDR3 sequence (DNA): TGTGCCAGCAGTTATATACGTGAGCGCTATGGCTACACCTTC.

This chain connects TRBV10-3 to TRBJ1-1; tentatively, D is TRBD1 (5 bases). Germline-derived CDR1 and CDR2 are ENHRY and SYGVKD. V shed 5 bases and J shed 3 bases, with 10 bases lying between them. The CDR3 runs 13 residues. CDR3 sequence reads: CAISRGSHTEAFF. The CDR3 DNA is TGTGCCATCAGTAGGGGATCCCACACTGAAGCTTTCTTT.

V gene TRBV28 combines with J gene TRBJ2-7; the match to TRBD1 covers 10 bases. Germline assignment: CDR1 MDHEN and CDR2 SYDVKM. The CDR3 has 14 amino acids. The J segment lost 4 bases and the V segment lost 6 bases, leaving 6 bases of the junction unmatched. CDR3 sequence reads: CASRRQGARYEQYF. CDR3 DNA: TGTGCCAGCAGGCGACAGGGGGCCCGGTACGAGCAGTACTTC.

This clone came up a few times. The chain combines TRBV27 with TRBJ2-7, with TRBD2 matching over 8 bases. The CDR3 totals 13 residues. CDR1 MNHEY and CDR2 SMNVEV come from the germline V gene (reference sequence). Trimming cost V 10 bases and J 2 bases; bases outside gene matches: 7. CDR3 DNA: TGTGCCACCCGGCGGGGGGCCGCCTACGAGCAGTACTTC. This sequence encodes CATRRGAAYEQYF.

V usage is TRBV2 and J usage is TRBJ1-2, with 8 bases fitting TRBD1. CDR1 is SNHLY and CDR2 is FYNNEI in the germline V gene. J gave up 4 bases and V 7 bases, and 8 bases lay outside the gene matches. This CDR3 contains 14 residues. For the CDR3, the DNA is TGTGCCAGCACCGGGCAGGGGGCAGTCTATGGCTACACCTTC. This codes for CASTGQGAVYGYTF. The full variable domain, with the rest looked up from reference TRBV2 and TRBJ1-2, is EPEVTQTPSHQVTQMGQEVILRCVPISNHLYFYWYRQILGQKVEFLVSFYNNEISEKSEIFDDQFSVERPDGSNFTLKIRSTKLEDSAMYFCASTGQGAVYGYTFGSGTRLTVV.